This record concerns one T cell receptor beta chain sequence. Sequenced by immunoSEQ multiplex PCR; TCRdb stores in-frame clones only, minus some. The sample holds some 120,000 clones, 85% to 90% seen once. V gave up 3 bases and J gave up 11 bases; unmatched junction bases: 22. Per the germline V gene, CDR1 is SGHRS and CDR2 is YFSETQ. CDR3 size: 17 residues. These data originate in a study of cytomegalovirus exposure and HLA in healthy donors. Specimen: PBMCs. This TCR was recovered from a woman aged 18-29 years in good health and CMV-seronegative. This sequence joins TRBV5-1 and TRBJ1-1; 7 nucleotides align to TRBD1. This chain's CDR3 is CASSSDEQGRAFGFAFF. CDR3 coding DNA: TGCGCCAGCAGCTCCGACGAACAGGGGAGAGCCTTTGGATTCGCTTTCTTT.